Sequencing of this TCR beta chain was carried out in a study of patients and donors after allogeneic stem cell transplantation. MiXCR, run by TCRdb on the RT-PCR reads, gives a single entry per CDR3 protein. This sample carries about a million distinct CDR3 sequences, roughly 18% of them seen once, and the ten largest clones take under 6.5%. The length of the CDR3 is 14 residues. V was clipped by 6 bases and J by 1 base, with 11 bases between them. The germline V gene encodes CDR1 MNHNS and CDR2 SASEGT. Sequencing was carried out using blood, either unsorted or a sorted T cell fraction (not recorded which). This sequence joins TRBV6-1 and TRBJ2-3; D is possibly TRBD2 (6 bases). The sequence came from a human donor who was either an allogeneic HSCT recipient or a stem cell or donor lymphocyte infusion donor (not recorded which). It is not recorded whose cells these are; they may come from a transplant donor. The CDR3 region has the DNA TGTGCCAGCAGCCGCGGGATCGGCACAGATACGCAGTATTTT. Encoded protein: CASSRGIGTDTQYF.